The entry that follows covers one T cell receptor beta chain sequence. Per the original methods: Using reference gene primer amplification, nucleated cell counts were estimated. Libraries were prepared by immunoSEQ multiplex PCR; TCRdb keeps only in-frame clonotypes and omits some of them. V and J calls and clone size are copied from that table; D and trimming were computed from the DNA. The data hold around 330,000 clones, with approximately 87% observed a single time. In germline, CDR1 is SGHTA, CDR2 FQGNSA. This CDR3 region has 14 residues. V was pared by 0 bases and J by 4 bases, with 7 bases between. The sample originates from a study of blood T cell repertoires in COVID-19.

This chain uses TRBV7-2 with TRBJ1-5, with D possibly being TRBD1 (6 bases). The sample taken for sequencing was peripheral blood. The sequence derives from a woman aged 45-65 years with active or convalescent COVID-19. The CDR3 sequence: CASSLAQGNQPQHF. CDR3 bases: TGTGCCAGCAGCTTAGCCCAGGGGAATCAGCCCCAGCATTTT.